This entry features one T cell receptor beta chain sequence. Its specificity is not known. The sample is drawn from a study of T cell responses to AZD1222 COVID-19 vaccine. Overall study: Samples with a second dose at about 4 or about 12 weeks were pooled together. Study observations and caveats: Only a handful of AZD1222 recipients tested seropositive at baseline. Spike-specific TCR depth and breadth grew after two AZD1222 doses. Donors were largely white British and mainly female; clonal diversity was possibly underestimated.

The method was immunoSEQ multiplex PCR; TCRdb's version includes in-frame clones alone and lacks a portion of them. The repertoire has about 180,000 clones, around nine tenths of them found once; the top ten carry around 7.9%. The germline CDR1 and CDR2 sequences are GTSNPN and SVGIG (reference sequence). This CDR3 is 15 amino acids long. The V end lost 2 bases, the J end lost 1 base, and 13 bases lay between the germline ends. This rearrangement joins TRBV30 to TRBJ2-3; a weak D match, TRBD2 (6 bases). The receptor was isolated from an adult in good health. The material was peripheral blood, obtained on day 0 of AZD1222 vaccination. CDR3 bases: TGTGCCTGGAGTCGGGGACCGGGGGGCACAGATACGCAGTATTTT. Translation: CAWSRGPGGTDTQYF.